A selection of T cell receptor beta chains follows, all from one sample in a study of blood T cell repertoires in COVID-19. Here immunoSEQ multiplex PCR was the method, and the copy in TCRdb shows in-frame clones only, minus some. The sample consists of around 250,000 clones, around 88% of them appearing once. Input material: peripheral blood. The receptors come from a man at least 80 years old with acute or convalescent COVID-19. The CDR3 runs from the conserved cysteine through the conserved F or W. A D gene is named only where the DNA matches it firmly. The listing skips clone size in some rows; elsewhere it reads once, few, many or a size class.

clone_size: -
v_call: TRBV27
d_call: -
j_call: TRBJ1-1
cdr3_nt: TGTGCCAGCAGTTGGGGCGGGGACACTGAAGCTTTCTTT
cdr3_aa: CASSWGGDTEAFF

clone_size: few
v_call: TRBV28
d_call: -
j_call: TRBJ2-7
cdr3_nt: TGTGCCAGCACCCGGGATTCCTACGAGCAGTACTTC
cdr3_aa: CASTRDSYEQYF

clone_size: -
v_call: TRBV24-1
d_call: -
j_call: TRBJ1-2
cdr3_nt: TGTGCCACCAGTGATTTTGGACAGAGCCCGAAGAGCTACACCTTC
cdr3_aa: CATSDFGQSPKSYTF

clone_size: -
v_call: TRBV29-1
d_call: -
j_call: TRBJ1-1
cdr3_nt: TGCAGCGTTGTAGTCCAGGCCAACACTGAAGCTTTCTTT
cdr3_aa: CSVVVQANTEAFF

clone_size: -
v_call: TRBV6-5
d_call: -
j_call: TRBJ2-7
cdr3_nt: TGTGCCAGCATTAATACAGGGTTCTACGAGCAGTACTTC
cdr3_aa: CASINTGFYEQYF

clone_size: once
v_call: TRBV3-1/TRBV3-2
d_call: TRBD2
j_call: TRBJ2-7
cdr3_nt: TGTGCCAGCAGCTTCGAAGTTTCTAGCGGGAGTTACGAGCAGTACTTC
cdr3_aa: CASSFEVSSGSYEQYF

clone_size: -
v_call: TRBV18
d_call: -
j_call: TRBJ2-1
cdr3_nt: TGTGCCAGCTCACCACGAGGGCTACCCTACAATGAGCAGTTCTTC
cdr3_aa: CASSPRGLPYNEQFF

clone_size: -
v_call: TRBV29-1
d_call: -
j_call: TRBJ1-2
cdr3_nt: TGCAGCGTTGAAGTGGGCAGATCCATTAACTATGGCTACACCTTC
cdr3_aa: CSVEVGRSINYGYTF

clone_size: -
v_call: TRBV15
d_call: TRBD2
j_call: TRBJ2-3
cdr3_nt: TGTGCCACCATGCGGCGGGAGTTTGGTGATACGCAGTATTTT
cdr3_aa: CATMRREFGDTQYF

clone_size: -
v_call: TRBV19
d_call: -
j_call: TRBJ2-2
cdr3_nt: TGTGCCAGTAGTATTCCGACAGGCACCGGGGAGCTGTTTTTT
cdr3_aa: CASSIPTGTGELFF

clone_size: -
v_call: TRBV10-1
d_call: TRBD2
j_call: TRBJ2-7
cdr3_nt: TGCGCCAGCCGAACTAGCGGGAGGGCCAACGTGCAGTACTTC
cdr3_aa: CASRTSGRANVQYF

clone_size: -
v_call: TRBV4-1
d_call: TRBD1
j_call: TRBJ1-5
cdr3_nt: TGCGCCAGCAGCCAAGGGACAGGGGGACTAGGCAATCAGCCCCAGCATTTT
cdr3_aa: CASSQGTGGLGNQPQHF

clone_size: -
v_call: TRBV6-2/TRBV6-3
d_call: TRBD1
j_call: TRBJ1-1
cdr3_nt: TGTGCCAGCAGCCCTGCCAGGGGGGATACGAACACTGAAGCTTTCTTT
cdr3_aa: CASSPARGDTNTEAFF

clone_size: -
v_call: TRBV12-1
d_call: -
j_call: TRBJ1-3
cdr3_nt: TGTGCCAGCAGCTTTAAGATAGGCGCGAGGCACACTCCTGGAAACACCATATATTTT
cdr3_aa: CASSFKIGARHTPGNTIYF

clone_size: -
v_call: TRBV6-5
d_call: TRBD1
j_call: TRBJ1-1
cdr3_nt: TGTGCCAGCAGTCGTACAGGGGGCCGATCTGAAGCTTTCTTT
cdr3_aa: CASSRTGGRSEAFF

clone_size: -
v_call: TRBV2
d_call: -
j_call: TRBJ1-3
cdr3_nt: TGTGCCAGCAGTGAGGGTGACGGGAGCTCTGGAAACACCATATATTTT
cdr3_aa: CASSEGDGSSGNTIYF

clone_size: -
v_call: TRBV6-6
d_call: -
j_call: TRBJ2-7
cdr3_nt: TGTGCCGGATCTACAGGGTACGAGCAGTACTTC
cdr3_aa: CAGSTGYEQYF

clone_size: -
v_call: TRBV2
d_call: TRBD1
j_call: TRBJ1-5
cdr3_nt: TGTGCCAGCAGTGCGACAGGACAGGCCCAGCATTTT
cdr3_aa: CASSATGQAQHF

clone_size: -
v_call: TRBV28
d_call: -
j_call: TRBJ2-3
cdr3_nt: TGTGCCAGCAGTTCCTCTGGGACTAGCACAGATACGCAGTATTTT
cdr3_aa: CASSSSGTSTDTQYF

clone_size: -
v_call: TRBV6-5
d_call: TRBD2
j_call: TRBJ2-1
cdr3_nt: TGTGCCAGCAGTCGACCTAGCGGGAGGGTCGGCGAGCAGTTCTTC
cdr3_aa: CASSRPSGRVGEQFF

clone_size: few
v_call: TRBV27
d_call: -
j_call: TRBJ1-4
cdr3_nt: TGTGCCTCGCAAGGGGGAGTTAATGAAAAACTGTTTTTT
cdr3_aa: CASQGGVNEKLFF

clone_size: -
v_call: TRBV5-3
d_call: TRBD2
j_call: TRBJ2-7
cdr3_nt: TGTGCCAGAAGCACGAAAGCGGGGCCCACCTACGAGCAGTACTTC
cdr3_aa: CARSTKAGPTYEQYF

clone_size: -
v_call: TRBV28
d_call: -
j_call: TRBJ2-6
cdr3_nt: TGTGCCAGCAAAAAAACTGGTGATGGGGCCAACGTCCTGACTTTC
cdr3_aa: CASKKTGDGANVLTF

clone_size: -
v_call: TRBV19
d_call: TRBD2
j_call: TRBJ2-7
cdr3_nt: TGTGCCAGTAGTATCCTGACTAGCGGGAGCACCTACGAGCAGTACTTC
cdr3_aa: CASSILTSGSTYEQYF

clone_size: -
v_call: TRBV19
d_call: TRBD2
j_call: TRBJ2-3
cdr3_nt: TGTGCCAGTAGTATAGGAACCGGGACTAGTCTTGGTACGCAGTATTTT
cdr3_aa: CASSIGTGTSLGTQYF

clone_size: -
v_call: TRBV12-3/TRBV12-4
d_call: -
j_call: TRBJ2-7
cdr3_nt: TGTGCCAGCACTTTTCCCGGGGGAGTGGAGCAGTACTTC
cdr3_aa: CASTFPGGVEQYF

clone_size: -
v_call: TRBV4-1
d_call: TRBD2
j_call: TRBJ2-1
cdr3_nt: TGCGCCAGCAGCCAAGTAGCGGGAGGGACCTACAATGAGCAGTTCTTC
cdr3_aa: CASSQVAGGTYNEQFF

clone_size: -
v_call: TRBV5-1
d_call: -
j_call: TRBJ2-3
cdr3_nt: TGCGCCAGCAGCCTCGGACAGTTAGGGGATACGCAGTATTTT
cdr3_aa: CASSLGQLGDTQYF

clone_size: -
v_call: TRBV2
d_call: -
j_call: TRBJ1-5
cdr3_nt: TGTGCCAGCAGTGAAGGCCACCTAAGCAATCAGCCCCAGCATTTT
cdr3_aa: CASSEGHLSNQPQHF

clone_size: -
v_call: TRBV19
d_call: TRBD1
j_call: TRBJ2-2
cdr3_nt: TGTGCCAGTAGAGTACAGGGGGTTGCAGGGGAGCTGTTTTTT
cdr3_aa: CASRVQGVAGELFF

clone_size: -
v_call: TRBV21-1
d_call: -
j_call: TRBJ2-2
cdr3_nt: TGTGCCAGCAGATTCCCAGAGGATAGACTAAACATGGGGGAGGGGTTCCCCGGGGAGCTGTTTTTT
cdr3_aa: CASRFPEDRLNMGEGFPGELFF

clone_size: once
v_call: TRBV7-2
d_call: TRBD2
j_call: TRBJ2-3
cdr3_nt: TGTGCCAGCAGCTTAGCGGGACTAGCGGGGGGGCCGAGGTACGCAGATACGCAGTATTTT
cdr3_aa: CASSLAGLAGGPRYADTQYF

clone_size: -
v_call: TRBV11-1
d_call: TRBD1
j_call: TRBJ1-5
cdr3_nt: TGTGCCAGCAGCACGGGGACAGGTAGCAATCAGCCCCAGCATTTT
cdr3_aa: CASSTGTGSNQPQHF

clone_size: -
v_call: TRBV13
d_call: -
j_call: TRBJ1-2
cdr3_nt: TGTGCCAGCAGCGTGGGACTGGGCGGGGAAAGCCATGGCTACACCTTC
cdr3_aa: CASSVGLGGESHGYTF

clone_size: -
v_call: TRBV13
d_call: TRBD2
j_call: TRBJ2-1
cdr3_nt: TGTGCCAGCAGCTCCCGTAGACTAAGCGGGAGCCGGAATGAGCAGTTCTTC
cdr3_aa: CASSSRRLSGSRNEQFF

clone_size: -
v_call: TRBV6-5
d_call: -
j_call: TRBJ1-6
cdr3_nt: TGTGCCAGCAGTTACTCCGGGATGACGGGGAATTCACCCCTCCACTTT
cdr3_aa: CASSYSGMTGNSPLHF

clone_size: -
v_call: TRBV9
d_call: -
j_call: TRBJ2-1
cdr3_nt: TGTGCCAGCAGCGTTCCGGGCAATGAGCAGTTCTTC
cdr3_aa: CASSVPGNEQFF

clone_size: once
v_call: TRBV4-1
d_call: TRBD1
j_call: TRBJ1-2
cdr3_nt: TGCGCCAGCAGCCCGGTGGGGACAGGGATCTTTGGCTACACCTTC
cdr3_aa: CASSPVGTGIFGYTF

clone_size: -
v_call: TRBV7-7
d_call: TRBD2
j_call: TRBJ2-1
cdr3_nt: TGTGCTAGCAGCCTCGGGACTAGCGGGAACAATGAGCAGTTCTTC
cdr3_aa: CASSLGTSGNNEQFF

clone_size: -
v_call: TRBV6-5
d_call: -
j_call: TRBJ1-2
cdr3_nt: TGTGCCAGCAGTTACTCCGGGACACCTCTTCACTATGGCTACACCTTC
cdr3_aa: CASSYSGTPLHYGYTF

clone_size: -
v_call: TRBV6-5
d_call: -
j_call: TRBJ1-1
cdr3_nt: TGTGCCAGCAGAATTTATGGCAGTAACACTGAAGCTTTCTTT
cdr3_aa: CASRIYGSNTEAFF

clone_size: -
v_call: TRBV18
d_call: -
j_call: TRBJ1-1
cdr3_nt: TGTGCCAGCTCTCGGAGTTGGGGCGACACTGAAGCTTTCTTT
cdr3_aa: CASSRSWGDTEAFF

clone_size: -
v_call: TRBV2
d_call: -
j_call: TRBJ2-3
cdr3_nt: TGTGCCAGCAAAACCGACTCTAGCACAGATACGCAGTATTTT
cdr3_aa: CASKTDSSTDTQYF

clone_size: -
v_call: TRBV5-1
d_call: -
j_call: TRBJ2-5
cdr3_nt: TGCGCCAGCAGCATAACCGGGACTCGAGAGACCCAGTACTTC
cdr3_aa: CASSITGTRETQYF

clone_size: -
v_call: TRBV11-3
d_call: TRBD2
j_call: TRBJ2-5
cdr3_nt: TGTGCCAGCAGCCGGGGGGTGGGAGAGACCCAGTACTTC
cdr3_aa: CASSRGVGETQYF

clone_size: -
v_call: TRBV24-1
d_call: -
j_call: TRBJ1-5
cdr3_nt: TGTGCCACCAGTCGAGGGAGCAATCAGCCCCAGCATTTT
cdr3_aa: CATSRGSNQPQHF

clone_size: -
v_call: TRBV12-3/TRBV12-4
d_call: TRBD1
j_call: TRBJ1-4
cdr3_nt: TGTGCCAGCGGACAGGGTGTTGAAAAACTGTTTTTT
cdr3_aa: CASGQGVEKLFF

clone_size: -
v_call: TRBV19
d_call: -
j_call: TRBJ1-1
cdr3_nt: TGTGCCAGTAGTTCGCACTCGAACACTGAAGCTTTCTTT
cdr3_aa: CASSSHSNTEAFF

clone_size: -
v_call: TRBV5-6
d_call: TRBD2
j_call: TRBJ2-1
cdr3_nt: TGTGCCAGCAGCTTTACTAGCGGGAGGACCCCCCGGGACAATGAGCAGTTCTTC
cdr3_aa: CASSFTSGRTPRDNEQFF

clone_size: -
v_call: TRBV3-1/TRBV3-2
d_call: TRBD2
j_call: TRBJ2-7
cdr3_nt: TGTGCCAGCAGCCAGGCGGTAGCGGGAACTGCGTTTGTCTACGAGCAGTACTTC
cdr3_aa: CASSQAVAGTAFVYEQYF

clone_size: once
v_call: TRBV21-1
d_call: -
j_call: TRBJ2-2
cdr3_nt: TGTGCCAGCAGCCTGGGGGGAGACAGGGGGCGCGACACCGGGGAGCTGTTTTTT
cdr3_aa: CASSLGGDRGRDTGELFF

clone_size: -
v_call: TRBV3-1/TRBV3-2
d_call: TRBD1
j_call: TRBJ1-4
cdr3_nt: TGTGCCAGCAGCCAATATTCAAATGGACAGGGGGTTGGTAATGAAAAACTGTTTTTT
cdr3_aa: CASSQYSNGQGVGNEKLFF